The rows below give T cell receptor beta chains drawn from one sample of a study of blood T cell repertoires in COVID-19. Sequenced by immunoSEQ multiplex PCR; TCRdb stores in-frame clones only, minus some. The table lists some 60,000 clones, 75% to 95% of them singletons, with 2% to 2.5% in the top ten. The sequenced sample consisted of peripheral blood. These receptors originate from a man between 60 and 70 years old with acute or convalescent COVID-19. The CDR3 runs from the conserved cysteine through the conserved F or W. D genes are given only for firm matches. Size values are once, few and many counts, or a class for expanded clones, and some rows have none.

15,TRBV7-6,NA,TRBJ2-7,NA,TGTGCCAGCAGCTTAGTCGGAGGAGGGACAGACGAGCAGTACTTC,CASSLVGGGTDEQYF
13,TRBV29-1,NA,TRBJ2-4,NA,TGCAGCGTCTTGATAGATAGATACGACATTCAGTACTTC,CSVLIDRYDIQYF
15,TRBV19,NA,TRBJ1-3,NA,TGTGCCAGTAGTATTGGGACAAGCTCTGGAAACACCATATATTTT,CASSIGTSSGNTIYF
15,TRBV5-8,NA,TRBJ2-7,NA,TGTGCCAGCAGCCCCGGAACAGGGAGAAATTACGAGCAGTACTTC,CASSPGTGRNYEQYF
16,TRBV11-2,NA,TRBJ1-1,TRBD1,TGTGCCAGCAGTTGGGGCGGGACAGGGAGTTTGACTGAAGCTTTCTTT,CASSWGGTGSLTEAFF
16,TRBV21-1,NA,TRBJ1-5,NA,TGTGCCAGCAGCAAAGTGAGCACGGGGGTTAATCAGCCCCAGCATTTT,CASSKVSTGVNQPQHF
14,TRBV5-1,NA,TRBJ1-4,NA,TGCGCCAGCAGCTCCACAGGGATGAGCGAAAAACTGTTTTTT,CASSSTGMSEKLFF
15,TRBV6-2/TRBV6-3,once,TRBJ2-7,NA,TGTGCCAGCAGCCCTACAACAGGTTTACCCTACGAGCAGTACTTC,CASSPTTGLPYEQYF
15,TRBV5-6,NA,TRBJ1-6,NA,TGTGCCAGCAGCCCGGACGGGGGAGGAAATTCACCCCTCCACTTT,CASSPDGGGNSPLHF
18,TRBV19,NA,TRBJ2-1,NA,TGTGCCAGTAGTATAGTGAGGGCTTCGTCCCTCTCCTACAATGAGCAGTTCTTC,CASSIVRASSLSYNEQFF
16,TRBV18,NA,TRBJ1-4,NA,TGTGCCAGCTCATCTGGGACTCCCGATCCGGGTGAAAAACTGTTTTTT,CASSSGTPDPGEKLFF
14,TRBV10-2,NA,TRBJ1-1,NA,TGCGCCAGCGGGGGGGGGCTGAGGTCCACTGAAGCTTTCTTT,CASGGGLRSTEAFF
15,TRBV6-5,NA,TRBJ1-6,NA,TGTGCCAGCAACCAGGGAGGGTCAAATAATTCACCCCTCCACTTT,CASNQGGSNNSPLHF
15,TRBV30,NA,TRBJ2-1,TRBD2,TGTGCCTGGAGGGGACTAGCGGGAGTTAACAATGAGCAGTTCTTC,CAWRGLAGVNNEQFF
19,TRBV15,NA,TRBJ2-3,TRBD2,TGTGCCACCAGCGGTCGACTAGCGGGAGGGATTGTGCGAACAGATACGCAGTATTTT,CATSGRLAGGIVRTDTQYF
14,TRBV19,NA,TRBJ1-1,NA,TGTGCCAGTATAAGTCAGGGGAGAACCACTGAAGCTTTCTTT,CASISQGRTTEAFF